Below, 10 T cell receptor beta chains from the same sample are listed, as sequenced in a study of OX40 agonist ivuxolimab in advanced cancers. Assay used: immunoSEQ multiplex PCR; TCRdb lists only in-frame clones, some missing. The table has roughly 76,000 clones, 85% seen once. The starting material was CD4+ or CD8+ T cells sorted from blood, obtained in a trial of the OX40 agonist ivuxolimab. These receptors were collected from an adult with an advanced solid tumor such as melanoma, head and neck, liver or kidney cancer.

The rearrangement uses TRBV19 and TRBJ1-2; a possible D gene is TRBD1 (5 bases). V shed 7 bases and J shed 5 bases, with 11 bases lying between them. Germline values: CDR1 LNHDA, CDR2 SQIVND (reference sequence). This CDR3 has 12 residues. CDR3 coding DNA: TGTGCCAGTATTATGGGGGATTATGGCTACACCTTC. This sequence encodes CASIMGDYGYTF.

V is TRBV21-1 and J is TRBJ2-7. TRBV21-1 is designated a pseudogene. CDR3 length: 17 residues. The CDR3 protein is CASSKDWCGKAFYEQYF. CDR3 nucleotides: TGTGCCAGCAGCAAAGACTGGTGTGGGAAAGCCTTCTACGAGCAGTACTTC.

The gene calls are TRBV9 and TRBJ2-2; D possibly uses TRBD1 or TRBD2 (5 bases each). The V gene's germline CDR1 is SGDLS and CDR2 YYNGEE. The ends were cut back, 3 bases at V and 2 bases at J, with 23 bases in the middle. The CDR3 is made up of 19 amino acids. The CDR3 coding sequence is TGTGCCAGCAGCGCGAGCATGGGGGTTGGTCCTCATAACACCGGGGAGCTGTTTTTT. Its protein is CASSASMGVGPHNTGELFF.

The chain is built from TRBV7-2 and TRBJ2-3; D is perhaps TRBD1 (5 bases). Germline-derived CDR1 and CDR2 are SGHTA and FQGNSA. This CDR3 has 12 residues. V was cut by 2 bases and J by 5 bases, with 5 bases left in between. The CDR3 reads CASSLQGDTQYF. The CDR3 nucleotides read TGTGCCAGCAGCTTACAGGGAGATACGCAGTATTTT.

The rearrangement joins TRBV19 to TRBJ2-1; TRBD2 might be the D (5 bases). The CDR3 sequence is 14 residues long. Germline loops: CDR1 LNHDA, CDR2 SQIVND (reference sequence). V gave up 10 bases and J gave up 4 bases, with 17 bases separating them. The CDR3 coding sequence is TGTGCCACTACGACCGGGAAAGAGTACAATGAGCAGTTCTTC. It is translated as CATTTGKEYNEQFF.

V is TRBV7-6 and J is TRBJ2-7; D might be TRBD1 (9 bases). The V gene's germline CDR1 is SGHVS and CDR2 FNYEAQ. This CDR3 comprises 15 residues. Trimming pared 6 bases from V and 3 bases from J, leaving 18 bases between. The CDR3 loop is CASSSGTGTHYEQYF. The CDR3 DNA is TGTGCCAGCAGTAGCGGGACAGGGACGCACTACGAGCAGTACTTC.

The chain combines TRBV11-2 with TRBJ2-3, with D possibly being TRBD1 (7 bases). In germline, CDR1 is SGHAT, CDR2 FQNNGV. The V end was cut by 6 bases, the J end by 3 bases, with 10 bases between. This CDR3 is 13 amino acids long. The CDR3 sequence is CASREGATDTQYF. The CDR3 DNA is TGTGCCAGCAGGGAGGGGGCAACAGATACGCAGTATTTT.

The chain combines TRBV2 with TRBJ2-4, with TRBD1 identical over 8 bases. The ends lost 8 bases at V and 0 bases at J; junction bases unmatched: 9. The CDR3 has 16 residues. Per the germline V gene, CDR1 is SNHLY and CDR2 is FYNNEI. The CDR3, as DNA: TGTGCCAGCGGACCTGGGACAGGACTAGCCAAAAACATTCAGTACTTC. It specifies CASGPGTGLAKNIQYF.

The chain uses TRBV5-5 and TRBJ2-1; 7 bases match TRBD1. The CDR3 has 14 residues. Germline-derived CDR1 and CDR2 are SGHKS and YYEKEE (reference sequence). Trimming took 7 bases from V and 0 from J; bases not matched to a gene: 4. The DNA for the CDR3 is TGTGCCAGCGGCCGGGACAGCTCCTACAATGAGCAGTTCTTC. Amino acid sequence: CASGRDSSYNEQFF.

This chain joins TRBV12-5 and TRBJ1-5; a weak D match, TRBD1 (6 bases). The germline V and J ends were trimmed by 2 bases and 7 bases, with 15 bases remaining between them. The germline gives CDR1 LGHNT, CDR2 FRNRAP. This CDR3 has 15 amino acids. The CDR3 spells CASGLILGAGQPQHF. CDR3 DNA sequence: TGTGCTAGTGGTTTGATTCTGGGGGCCGGGCAGCCCCAGCATTTT.